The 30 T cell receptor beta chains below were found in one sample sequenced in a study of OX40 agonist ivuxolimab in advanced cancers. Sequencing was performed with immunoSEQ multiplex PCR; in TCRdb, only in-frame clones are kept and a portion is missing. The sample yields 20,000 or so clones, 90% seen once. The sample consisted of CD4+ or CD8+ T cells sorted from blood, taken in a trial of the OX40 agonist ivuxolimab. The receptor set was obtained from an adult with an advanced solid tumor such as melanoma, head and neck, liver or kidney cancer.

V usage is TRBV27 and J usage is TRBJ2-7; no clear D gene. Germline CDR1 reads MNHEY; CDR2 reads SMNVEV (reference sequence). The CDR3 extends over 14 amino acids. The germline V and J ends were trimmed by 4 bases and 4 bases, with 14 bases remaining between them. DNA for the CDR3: TGTGCCAGCAGTTCCCCGCTTCGATTTTACGAGCAGTACTTC. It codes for CASSSPLRFYEQYF.

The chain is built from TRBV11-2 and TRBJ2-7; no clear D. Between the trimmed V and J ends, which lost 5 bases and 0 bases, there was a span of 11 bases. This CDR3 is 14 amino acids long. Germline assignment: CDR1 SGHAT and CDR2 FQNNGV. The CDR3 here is CASSPPTGSYEQYF. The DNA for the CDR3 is TGTGCCAGCAGCCCCCCGACGGGCTCCTACGAGCAGTACTTC.

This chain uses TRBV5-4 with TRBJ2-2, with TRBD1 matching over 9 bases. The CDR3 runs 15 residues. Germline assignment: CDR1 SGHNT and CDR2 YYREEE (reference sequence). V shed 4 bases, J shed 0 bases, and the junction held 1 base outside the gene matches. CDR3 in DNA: TGTGCCAGCAGCCGGACAGGGGCGAACACCGGGGAGCTGTTTTTT. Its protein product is CASSRTGANTGELFF.

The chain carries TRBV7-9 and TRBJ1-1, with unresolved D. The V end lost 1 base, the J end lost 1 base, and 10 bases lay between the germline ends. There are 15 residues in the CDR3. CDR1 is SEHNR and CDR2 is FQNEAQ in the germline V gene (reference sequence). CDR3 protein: CASSLGIVRNTEAFF. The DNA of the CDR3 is TGTGCCAGCAGCTTAGGTATAGTAAGGAACACTGAAGCTTTCTTT. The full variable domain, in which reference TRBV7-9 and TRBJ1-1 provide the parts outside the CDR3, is DTGVSQNPRHKITKRGQNVTFRCDPISEHNRLYWYRQTLGQGPEFLTYFQNEAQLEKSRLLSDRFSAERPKGSFSTLEIQRTEQGDSAMYLCASSLGIVRNTEAFFGQGTRLTVV.

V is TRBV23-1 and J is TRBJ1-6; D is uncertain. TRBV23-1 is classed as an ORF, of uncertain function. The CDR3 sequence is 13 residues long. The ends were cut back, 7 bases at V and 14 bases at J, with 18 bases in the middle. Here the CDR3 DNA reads TGCGCCAGCAATCCCGGCAAACGGGAGTCCCTCCACTTT. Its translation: CASNPGKRESLHF.

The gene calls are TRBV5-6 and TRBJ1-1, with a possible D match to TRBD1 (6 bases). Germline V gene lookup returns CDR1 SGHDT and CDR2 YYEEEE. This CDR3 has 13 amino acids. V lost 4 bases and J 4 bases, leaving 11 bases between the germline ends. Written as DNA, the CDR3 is TGTGCCAGCAGCCTTAGGGGGGGCACTGAAGCTTTCTTT. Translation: CASSLRGGTEAFF.

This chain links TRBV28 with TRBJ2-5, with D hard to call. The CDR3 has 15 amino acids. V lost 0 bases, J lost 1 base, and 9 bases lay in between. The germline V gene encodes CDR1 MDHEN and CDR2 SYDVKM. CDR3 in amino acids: CASSLWSGGQETQYF. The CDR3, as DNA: TGTGCCAGCAGTTTATGGTCGGGCGGCCAAGAGACCCAGTACTTC.

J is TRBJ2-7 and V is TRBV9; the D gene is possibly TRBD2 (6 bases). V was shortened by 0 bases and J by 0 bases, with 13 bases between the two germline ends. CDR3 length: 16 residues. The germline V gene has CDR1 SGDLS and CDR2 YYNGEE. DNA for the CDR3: TGTGCCAGCAGCGTAGGCGGGACGGCTGGCTCCTACGAGCAGTACTTC. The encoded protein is CASSVGGTAGSYEQYF.

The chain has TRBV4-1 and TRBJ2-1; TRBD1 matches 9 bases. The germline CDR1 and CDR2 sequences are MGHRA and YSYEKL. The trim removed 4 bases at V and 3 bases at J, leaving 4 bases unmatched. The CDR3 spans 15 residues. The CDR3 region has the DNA TGCGCCAGCAGCCGGGGACAGGGAGACTACAATGAGCAGTTCTTC. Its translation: CASSRGQGDYNEQFF.

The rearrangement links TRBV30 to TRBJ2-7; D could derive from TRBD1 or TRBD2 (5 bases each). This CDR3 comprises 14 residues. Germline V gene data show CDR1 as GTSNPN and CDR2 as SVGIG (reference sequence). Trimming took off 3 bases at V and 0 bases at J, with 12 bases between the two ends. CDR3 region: CAWRGTGHSYEQYF. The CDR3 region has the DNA TGTGCCTGGAGGGGGACGGGGCACTCCTACGAGCAGTACTTC.

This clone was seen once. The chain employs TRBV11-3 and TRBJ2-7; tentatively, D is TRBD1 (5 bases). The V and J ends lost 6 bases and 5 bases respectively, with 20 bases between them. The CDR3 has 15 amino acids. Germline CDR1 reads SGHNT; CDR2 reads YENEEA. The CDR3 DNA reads TGTGCCAGCAGGGGGCCGGGTCAGAGGAACGACGAGCAGTACTTC. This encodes CASRGPGQRNDEQYF.

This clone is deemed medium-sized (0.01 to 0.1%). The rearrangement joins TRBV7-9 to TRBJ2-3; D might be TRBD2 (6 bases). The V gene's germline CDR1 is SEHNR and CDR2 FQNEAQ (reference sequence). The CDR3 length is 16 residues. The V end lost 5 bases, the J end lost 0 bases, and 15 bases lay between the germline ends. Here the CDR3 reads CASSGQSGRSTDTQYF. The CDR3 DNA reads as TGTGCCAGCAGCGGACAAAGCGGGCGTAGCACAGATACGCAGTATTTT.

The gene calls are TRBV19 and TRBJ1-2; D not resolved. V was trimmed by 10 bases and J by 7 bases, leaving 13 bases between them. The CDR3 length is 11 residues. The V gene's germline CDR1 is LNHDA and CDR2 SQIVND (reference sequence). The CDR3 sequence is CATWAGAGYTF. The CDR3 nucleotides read TGTGCCACCTGGGCGGGCGCTGGCTACACCTTC.

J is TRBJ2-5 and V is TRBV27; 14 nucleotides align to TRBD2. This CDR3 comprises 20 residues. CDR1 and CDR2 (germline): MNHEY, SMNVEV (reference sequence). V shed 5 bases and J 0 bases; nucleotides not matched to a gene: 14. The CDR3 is CASSRSGLAGVRGYQETQYF. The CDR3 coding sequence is TGTGCCAGCAGTCGATCGGGACTAGCGGGAGTTAGGGGGTACCAAGAGACCCAGTACTTC.

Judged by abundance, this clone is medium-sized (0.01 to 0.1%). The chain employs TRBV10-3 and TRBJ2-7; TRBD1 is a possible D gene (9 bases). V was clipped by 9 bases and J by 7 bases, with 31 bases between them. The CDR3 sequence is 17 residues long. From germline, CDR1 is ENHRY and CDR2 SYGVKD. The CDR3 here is CAIRTGVGNGRAQEQYF. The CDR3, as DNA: TGTGCCATTAGGACAGGGGTCGGGAACGGGAGGGCCCAGGAGCAGTACTTC.

The CDR3 spells CASSTFTVGGYNEQFF. The CDR3 DNA is TGTGCCAGCAGTACCTTCACGGTCGGAGGCTACAATGAGCAGTTCTTC. This sequence joins TRBV28 and TRBJ2-1; D is perhaps TRBD2 (5 bases). From germline, CDR1 is MDHEN and CDR2 SYDVKM. This CDR3 spans 16 amino acids. Trimming shortened V by 5 bases and J by 3 bases, and 17 bases separated the two germline ends.

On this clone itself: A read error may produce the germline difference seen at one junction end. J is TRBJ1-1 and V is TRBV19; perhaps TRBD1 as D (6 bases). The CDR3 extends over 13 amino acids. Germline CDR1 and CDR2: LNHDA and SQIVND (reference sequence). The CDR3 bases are TGTGCCAGTAGTTGGGGGGCGTGGACTGAAGCTTCCTTT. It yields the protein CASSWGAWTEASF.

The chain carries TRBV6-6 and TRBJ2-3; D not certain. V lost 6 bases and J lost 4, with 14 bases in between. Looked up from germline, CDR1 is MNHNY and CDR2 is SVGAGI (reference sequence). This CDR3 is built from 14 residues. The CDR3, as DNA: TGTGCCAGCAGCCCAACTCCAGCCTCAGATACGCAGTATTTT. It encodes CASSPTPASDTQYF.

CDR3 loop: CRGAGGYTF. CDR3 DNA: TGCAGGGGGGCGGGAGGCTACACCTTC. This chain links TRBV20-1 with TRBJ1-2, with a tentative D call TRBD1 (6 bases). The CDR3 sequence is 9 residues long. Germline V gives CDR1 DFQATT, CDR2 SNEGSKA (reference sequence).

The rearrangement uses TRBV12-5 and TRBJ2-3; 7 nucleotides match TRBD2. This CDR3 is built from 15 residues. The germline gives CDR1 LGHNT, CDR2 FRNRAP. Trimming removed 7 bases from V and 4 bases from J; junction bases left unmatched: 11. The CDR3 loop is CASAKMGGEADTQYF. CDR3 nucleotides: TGTGCTAGTGCCAAGATGGGAGGGGAAGCAGATACGCAGTATTTT.

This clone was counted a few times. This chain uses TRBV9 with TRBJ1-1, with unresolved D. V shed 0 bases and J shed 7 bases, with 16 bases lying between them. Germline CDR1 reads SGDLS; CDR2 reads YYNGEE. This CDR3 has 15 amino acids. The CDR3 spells CASSVGPGGDIEAFF. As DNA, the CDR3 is TGTGCCAGCAGCGTAGGTCCCGGCGGAGATATTGAAGCTTTCTTT.

The CDR3: CASRQGYEQYF. CDR3 DNA sequence: TGTGCCAGCAGGCAGGGATACGAGCAGTACTTC. The V call is TRBV25-1, the J call TRBJ2-7; tentative D call: TRBD1 (5 bases). V shed 6 bases and J shed 4 bases, with 7 bases lying between them. The CDR3 totals 11 residues. Germline-derived CDR1 and CDR2 are MGHDK and SYGVNS.

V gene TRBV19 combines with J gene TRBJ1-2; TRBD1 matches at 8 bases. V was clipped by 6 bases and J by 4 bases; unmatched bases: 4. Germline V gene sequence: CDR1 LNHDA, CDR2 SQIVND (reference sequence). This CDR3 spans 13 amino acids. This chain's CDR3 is CASRAGGAYGYTF. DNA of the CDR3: TGTGCCAGTAGGGCAGGGGGCGCCTATGGCTACACCTTC.

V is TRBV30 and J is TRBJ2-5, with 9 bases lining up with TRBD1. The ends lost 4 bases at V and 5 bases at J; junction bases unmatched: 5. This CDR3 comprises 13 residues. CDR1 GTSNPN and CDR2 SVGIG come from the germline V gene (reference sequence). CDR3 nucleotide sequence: TGTGCCTGGATCGGGACAGGGTTGGAGACCCAGTACTTC. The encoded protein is CAWIGTGLETQYF.

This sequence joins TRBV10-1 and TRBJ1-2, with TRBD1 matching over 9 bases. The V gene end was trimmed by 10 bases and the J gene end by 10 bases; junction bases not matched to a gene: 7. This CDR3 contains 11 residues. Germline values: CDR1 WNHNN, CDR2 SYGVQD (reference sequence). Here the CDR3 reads CAIIWDRAYTF. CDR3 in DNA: TGCGCCATCATTTGGGACAGGGCCTACACCTTC.

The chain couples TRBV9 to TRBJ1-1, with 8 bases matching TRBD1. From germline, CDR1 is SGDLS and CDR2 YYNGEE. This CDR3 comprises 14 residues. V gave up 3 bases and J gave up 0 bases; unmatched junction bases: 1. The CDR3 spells CASSAGQVNTEAFF. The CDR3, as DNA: TGTGCCAGCAGCGCGGGACAGGTGAACACTGAAGCTTTCTTT.

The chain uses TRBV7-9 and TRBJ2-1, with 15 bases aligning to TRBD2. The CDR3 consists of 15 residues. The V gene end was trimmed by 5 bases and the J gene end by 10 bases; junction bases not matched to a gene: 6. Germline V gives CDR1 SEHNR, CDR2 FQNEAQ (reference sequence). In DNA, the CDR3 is TGTGCCAGCAGCCCGGGACTAGCGGGAGGTCAAGAGCAGTTCTTC. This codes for CASSPGLAGGQEQFF.

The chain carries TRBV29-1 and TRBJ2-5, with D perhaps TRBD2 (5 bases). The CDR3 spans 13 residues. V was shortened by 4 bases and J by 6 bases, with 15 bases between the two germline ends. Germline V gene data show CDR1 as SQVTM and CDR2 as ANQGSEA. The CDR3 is CSVVYTGEQTQYF. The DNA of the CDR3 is TGCAGCGTTGTGTACACCGGGGAACAGACCCAGTACTTC.

The CDR3 region has the DNA TGTGCCAGCAGGCTAGGCGGGGGACGCTATGGCTACACCTTC. This gives the protein CASRLGGGRYGYTF. The genes are TRBV6-5 and TRBJ1-2, with D tentatively TRBD1 (5 bases). V shed 6 bases and J shed 4 bases, with 15 bases lying between them. This CDR3 comprises 14 residues. The germline V gene encodes CDR1 MNHEY and CDR2 SVGAGI.

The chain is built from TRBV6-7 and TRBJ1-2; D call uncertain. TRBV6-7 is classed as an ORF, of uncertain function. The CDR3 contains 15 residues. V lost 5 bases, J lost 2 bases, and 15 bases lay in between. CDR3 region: CASSEWVMGNYGYTF. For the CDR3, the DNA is TGTGCCAGCAGTGAGTGGGTGATGGGGAACTATGGCTACACCTTC.